Listed below are T cell receptor beta chains from one sample, sequenced in a study of radiation and T cells in renal cell carcinoma. Some clones are missing from TCRdb's copy, which holds only in-frame ones; the method was immunoSEQ multiplex PCR. Seen here are approximately 94,000 clones, 82% observed once, and the top ten hold 5% to 7.5%. Sequences were derived from blood, sampled from a patient whose treatment included radiotherapy and nephrectomy. The receptors shown here come from a man in his 60s with renal cell carcinoma. CDR3s include the opening cysteine and the closing phenylalanine or tryptophan. D genes are given only for firm matches. Not every row has a clone size; where given, it reads once, few, many or a size class.

v_gene: TRBV7-9; j_gene: TRBJ2-7; abundance: -; d_gene: -; CDR3nt: TGTGCCAGCAGCCTGAAGACTAGGATTGGAGACGAGCAGTACTTC; CDR3aa: CASSLKTRIGDEQYF
v_gene: TRBV5-1; j_gene: TRBJ2-1; abundance: -; d_gene: TRBD1; CDR3nt: TGCGCCAGCAGCAGACGTACCACAGGGGGCTGGTTCAATGAGCAGTTCTTC; CDR3aa: CASSRRTTGGWFNEQFF
v_gene: TRBV5-4; j_gene: TRBJ2-5; abundance: -; d_gene: TRBD2; CDR3nt: TGTGCCAGCAGCTTGGGGAGTAGCGGGAGAGCAGAGACCCAGTACTTC; CDR3aa: CASSLGSSGRAETQYF
v_gene: TRBV5-6; j_gene: TRBJ1-5; abundance: -; d_gene: -; CDR3nt: TGTGCCAGCAGTAGGGCCCCTTGGATGGGCAATCAGCCCCAGCATTTT; CDR3aa: CASSRAPWMGNQPQHF
v_gene: TRBV30; j_gene: TRBJ2-1; abundance: once; d_gene: TRBD2; CDR3nt: TGTGCCTGGGCCCTTATAGCGGGTGTGGGGTACAATGAGCAGTTCTTC; CDR3aa: CAWALIAGVGYNEQFF
v_gene: TRBV19; j_gene: TRBJ2-3; abundance: -; d_gene: -; CDR3nt: TGTGCCAGTAGGACGGGACATAGCACAGATACGCAGTATTTT; CDR3aa: CASRTGHSTDTQYF
v_gene: TRBV7-9; j_gene: TRBJ1-6; abundance: -; d_gene: -; CDR3nt: TGTGCCAGCAGCACCACCCCGACAGGCCGTTATAATTCACCCCTCCACTTT; CDR3aa: CASSTTPTGRYNSPLHF
v_gene: TRBV18; j_gene: TRBJ2-3; abundance: -; d_gene: TRBD1; CDR3nt: TGTGCCAGCTCACCACCGGGCAGGGGGCAGACAGATACGCAGTATTTT; CDR3aa: CASSPPGRGQTDTQYF
v_gene: TRBV28; j_gene: TRBJ1-1; abundance: -; d_gene: -; CDR3nt: TGTGCCAGCACGGGGTCCCGGGGTATCGCCGCTGAAGCTTTCTTT; CDR3aa: CASTGSRGIAAEAFF
v_gene: TRBV6-1; j_gene: TRBJ1-2; abundance: few; d_gene: -; CDR3nt: TGTGCCAGCAGTGACCGGGCGTCTTGGGACTATGGCTACACCTTC; CDR3aa: CASSDRASWDYGYTF
v_gene: TRBV6-1; j_gene: TRBJ2-3; abundance: once; d_gene: TRBD2; CDR3nt: TGTGCCAGCAGTGGGGATTTAGCGGGAGGGCCTTCAGATACGCAGTATTTT; CDR3aa: CASSGDLAGGPSDTQYF
v_gene: TRBV27; j_gene: TRBJ1-3; abundance: -; d_gene: -; CDR3nt: TGTGCCAGCAGTCCAAGGTCCTCTGGAAACACCATATATTTT; CDR3aa: CASSPRSSGNTIYF
v_gene: TRBV7-6; j_gene: TRBJ2-7; abundance: -; d_gene: TRBD2; CDR3nt: TGTGCCAGCAGCCAGGGGACTAGCGGGGGGACCTACGAGCAGTACTTC; CDR3aa: CASSQGTSGGTYEQYF
v_gene: TRBV5-1; j_gene: TRBJ2-7; abundance: once; d_gene: -; CDR3nt: TGCGCCAGCAGCTCCTTTGCCACAGGATCCTACGAGCAGTACTTC; CDR3aa: CASSSFATGSYEQYF
v_gene: TRBV28; j_gene: TRBJ2-1; abundance: -; d_gene: -; CDR3nt: TGTGCCAGCAGCCCGGCCGGGGGCGGGTATGAGCAGTTCTTC; CDR3aa: CASSPAGGGYEQFF
v_gene: TRBV14; j_gene: TRBJ2-5; abundance: -; d_gene: TRBD2; CDR3nt: TGTGCCAGCAGCCAATGGTTATGGAAGCGGGGACAAGAGACCCAGTACTTC; CDR3aa: CASSQWLWKRGQETQYF
v_gene: TRBV10-3; j_gene: TRBJ2-7; abundance: -; d_gene: -; CDR3nt: TGTGCCATCTCGTACGGGAGTTCCTACGAGCAGTACTTC; CDR3aa: CAISYGSSYEQYF
v_gene: TRBV30; j_gene: TRBJ1-3; abundance: -; d_gene: -; CDR3nt: TGTGCCTGGAGGAGCCAGGGGTTTGGAAACACCATATATTTT; CDR3aa: CAWRSQGFGNTIYF
v_gene: TRBV4-3; j_gene: TRBJ2-4; abundance: -; d_gene: -; CDR3nt: TGCGCCAGCAGCCAAGATCTTGGGGGGGCCGGCAAAAACATTCAGTACTTC; CDR3aa: CASSQDLGGAGKNIQYF
v_gene: TRBV9; j_gene: TRBJ2-7; abundance: -; d_gene: TRBD2; CDR3nt: TGTGCCAGCAGTCCGAGCGGGAGGTTAGAGAACGAGCAGTACTTC; CDR3aa: CASSPSGRLENEQYF
v_gene: TRBV5-1; j_gene: TRBJ2-7; abundance: -; d_gene: TRBD1; CDR3nt: TGCGCCAGCAGCTTGGCGATACTGGACAGGGGAAACTACGAGCAGTACTTC; CDR3aa: CASSLAILDRGNYEQYF
v_gene: TRBV11-3; j_gene: TRBJ1-1; abundance: -; d_gene: -; CDR3nt: TGTGCCAGCAGCGACCGATTGAACACTGAAGCTTTCTTT; CDR3aa: CASSDRLNTEAFF
v_gene: TRBV30; j_gene: TRBJ2-7; abundance: -; d_gene: -; CDR3nt: TGTGCCTGGAGTGTACAAGACTCTCCCTACGAGCAGTACTTC; CDR3aa: CAWSVQDSPYEQYF
v_gene: TRBV6-6; j_gene: TRBJ2-2; abundance: -; d_gene: -; CDR3nt: TGTGCCAGCAGTTATAGATCGGGCGGGGAGCTGTTTTTT; CDR3aa: CASSYRSGGELFF
v_gene: TRBV5-4; j_gene: TRBJ2-2; abundance: -; d_gene: TRBD2; CDR3nt: TGTGCCAGCCACTCACCACGGGGGGGGTACGCCGGGGAGCTGTTTTTT; CDR3aa: CASHSPRGGYAGELFF
v_gene: TRBV4-1; j_gene: TRBJ2-5; abundance: once; d_gene: TRBD1; CDR3nt: TGCGCCAGCAGCCGAATTCCGGGACAGGGTGAGGAGACCCAGTACTTC; CDR3aa: CASSRIPGQGEETQYF
v_gene: TRBV2; j_gene: TRBJ2-1; abundance: -; d_gene: -; CDR3nt: TGTGCCAGCATTAAACTAGCAGCGGTCTATGAGCAGTTCTTC; CDR3aa: CASIKLAAVYEQFF
v_gene: TRBV4-1; j_gene: TRBJ1-1; abundance: -; d_gene: -; CDR3nt: TGCGCCAGCAGCCAACGGACTGAAGCTTTCTTT; CDR3aa: CASSQRTEAFF
v_gene: TRBV29-1; j_gene: TRBJ2-5; abundance: -; d_gene: -; CDR3nt: TGCAGCGTTGATTTCCGGGAACAAGAGACCCAGTACTTC; CDR3aa: CSVDFREQETQYF
v_gene: TRBV9; j_gene: TRBJ2-3; abundance: -; d_gene: TRBD2; CDR3nt: TGTGCCAGCAGCGTAGGAACTAGCGCTGAGGATACGCAGTATTTT; CDR3aa: CASSVGTSAEDTQYF
v_gene: TRBV30; j_gene: TRBJ1-5; abundance: -; d_gene: TRBD1; CDR3nt: TGTGCCTGTACAGGGGCCGGAGACATCAATCAGCCCCAGCATTTT; CDR3aa: CACTGAGDINQPQHF
v_gene: TRBV6-7; j_gene: TRBJ1-2; abundance: -; d_gene: TRBD1; CDR3nt: TGTGCCAGCAGTTACTTGGACAGGGGTACCTCTATGCCCTTGGAAGGCTACACCTTC; CDR3aa: CASSYLDRGTSMPLEGYTF
v_gene: TRBV10-3; j_gene: TRBJ2-7; abundance: -; d_gene: -; CDR3nt: TGTGCCATCAGTGACCCCCCCACCTACGAGCAGTACTTC; CDR3aa: CAISDPPTYEQYF
v_gene: TRBV27; j_gene: TRBJ2-3; abundance: once; d_gene: -; CDR3nt: TGTGCCAGCAGATGGTCAGGTTCAGATACGCAGTATTTT; CDR3aa: CASRWSGSDTQYF
v_gene: TRBV28; j_gene: TRBJ1-3; abundance: -; d_gene: TRBD1; CDR3nt: TGTGCCAGCAGTGCCGACAGGGAAGGCGACACCATATATTTT; CDR3aa: CASSADREGDTIYF
v_gene: TRBV5-6; j_gene: TRBJ2-3; abundance: -; d_gene: TRBD2; CDR3nt: TGTGCCAGCAGCCGAGCGGGAGCCACAGATACGCAGTATTTT; CDR3aa: CASSRAGATDTQYF
v_gene: TRBV29-1; j_gene: TRBJ2-7; abundance: -; d_gene: TRBD1; CDR3nt: TGCAGCGTTGCGACAGGGGACCACGAGCAGTACTTC; CDR3aa: CSVATGDHEQYF
v_gene: TRBV9; j_gene: TRBJ2-5; abundance: -; d_gene: TRBD1; CDR3nt: TGTGCCAGCAGCCCCGGGACAGGTCGAGAGACCCAGTACTTC; CDR3aa: CASSPGTGRETQYF
v_gene: TRBV10-3; j_gene: TRBJ2-3; abundance: few; d_gene: -; CDR3nt: TGTGCCATCAGTGTAAGGGGGAGCCCCACAGATACGCAGTATTTT; CDR3aa: CAISVRGSPTDTQYF
v_gene: TRBV5-1; j_gene: TRBJ2-5; abundance: -; d_gene: -; CDR3nt: TGCGCCAGCAGCTTGGAGGTGAGGGGCTGGGAGACCCAGTACTTC; CDR3aa: CASSLEVRGWETQYF
v_gene: TRBV10-3; j_gene: TRBJ1-1; abundance: -; d_gene: -; CDR3nt: TGTGCCACCTCTTACCAGGGGCAGAACACTGAAGCTTTCTTT; CDR3aa: CATSYQGQNTEAFF
v_gene: TRBV7-6; j_gene: TRBJ2-1; abundance: -; d_gene: -; CDR3nt: TGTGCCAGCAGCTTAGATGGGGGGAATGAGCAGTTCTTC; CDR3aa: CASSLDGGNEQFF
v_gene: TRBV5-1; j_gene: TRBJ2-1; abundance: -; d_gene: -; CDR3nt: TGCGCCAGCGGGTCCGCGGGAAGGGACAATGAGCAGTTCTTC; CDR3aa: CASGSAGRDNEQFF
v_gene: TRBV6-1; j_gene: TRBJ1-3; abundance: -; d_gene: -; CDR3nt: TGTGCCAGCCTACGTGGAGACTCTGGAAACACCATATATTTT; CDR3aa: CASLRGDSGNTIYF
v_gene: TRBV6-1; j_gene: TRBJ2-7; abundance: -; d_gene: -; CDR3nt: TGTGCCAGCAGGGACGCCGGGAGAAACGAGCAGTACTTC; CDR3aa: CASRDAGRNEQYF
v_gene: TRBV28; j_gene: TRBJ2-5; abundance: -; d_gene: -; CDR3nt: TGTGCCAGCAGCCTAGGTAATTCGAGGGTCGGGCAAGAGACCCAGTACTTC; CDR3aa: CASSLGNSRVGQETQYF
v_gene: TRBV6-4; j_gene: TRBJ2-3; abundance: -; d_gene: -; CDR3nt: TGTGCCAGCAGTGAGGACGTCACAGATACGCAGTATTTT; CDR3aa: CASSEDVTDTQYF
v_gene: TRBV6-6; j_gene: TRBJ2-3; abundance: -; d_gene: -; CDR3nt: TGTGCCAGCAGCTCCGTACGGGGGGATACGCAGTATTTT; CDR3aa: CASSSVRGDTQYF
v_gene: TRBV27; j_gene: TRBJ2-4; abundance: -; d_gene: -; CDR3nt: TGTGCCAGCAGTTTAGGGCAGGGGGGGAACATTCAGTACTTC; CDR3aa: CASSLGQGGNIQYF
v_gene: TRBV28; j_gene: TRBJ1-3; abundance: -; d_gene: -; CDR3nt: TGTGCCAGCAGTTTCGCCGGGTTGCCTCCTGGAAACACCATATATTTT; CDR3aa: CASSFAGLPPGNTIYF
v_gene: TRBV28; j_gene: TRBJ2-5; abundance: -; d_gene: -; CDR3nt: TGTGCCAGCAGTTTATCCGAAACGACCCAGTACTTC; CDR3aa: CASSLSETTQYF
v_gene: TRBV5-1; j_gene: TRBJ1-4; abundance: -; d_gene: TRBD1; CDR3nt: TGCGCCAGCAGCTTAAGACAGGGGGGTTTCGAAAAACTGTTTTTT; CDR3aa: CASSLRQGGFEKLFF